This TCR beta chain emerged from a study of technical replicates of blood from a handful of donors. TCRdb keeps only in-frame clones here, not all; method: immunoSEQ multiplex PCR. Among 70,000 to 85,000 clones listed, about nine tenths were seen once. V was shortened by 3 bases and J by 0 bases, with 13 bases between the two germline ends. This CDR3 comprises 16 residues. CDR1 SEHNR and CDR2 FQNEAQ come from the germline V gene (reference sequence). The sequence was obtained from a human donor in good health. Source material: T cells isolated from PBMCs. This chain joins TRBV7-9 and TRBJ2-3; TRBD1 is a possible D gene (5 bases). For the CDR3, the DNA is TGTGCCAGCAGCTTGGGTACAGGAAGTAGCACAGATACGCAGTATTTT. It yields the protein CASSLGTGSSTDTQYF. The complete variable domain, with remaining parts taken from reference TRBV7-9 and TRBJ2-3, reads DTGVSQNPRHKITKRGQNVTFRCDPISEHNRLYWYRQTLGQGPEFLTYFQNEAQLEKSRLLSDRFSAERPKGSFSTLEIQRTEQGDSAMYLCASSLGTGSSTDTQYFGPGTRLTVL.